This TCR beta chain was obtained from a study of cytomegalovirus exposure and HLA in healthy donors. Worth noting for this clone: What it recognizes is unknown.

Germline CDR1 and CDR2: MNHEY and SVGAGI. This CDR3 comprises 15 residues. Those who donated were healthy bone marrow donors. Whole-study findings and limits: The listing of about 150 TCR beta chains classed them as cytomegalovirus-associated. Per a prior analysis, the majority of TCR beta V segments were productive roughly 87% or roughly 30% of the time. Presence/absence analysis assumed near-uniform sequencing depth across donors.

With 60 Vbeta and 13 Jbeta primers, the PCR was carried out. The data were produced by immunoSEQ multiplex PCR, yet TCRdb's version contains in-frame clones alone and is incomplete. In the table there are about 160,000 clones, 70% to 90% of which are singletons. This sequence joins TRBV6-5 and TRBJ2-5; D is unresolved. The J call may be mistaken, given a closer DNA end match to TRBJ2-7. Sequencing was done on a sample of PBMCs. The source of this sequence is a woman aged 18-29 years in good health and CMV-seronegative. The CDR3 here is CASSYSARGPYEQYF. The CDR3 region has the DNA TGTGCCAGCAGTTACTCCGCCCGAGGCCCCTACGAGCAGTACTTC.